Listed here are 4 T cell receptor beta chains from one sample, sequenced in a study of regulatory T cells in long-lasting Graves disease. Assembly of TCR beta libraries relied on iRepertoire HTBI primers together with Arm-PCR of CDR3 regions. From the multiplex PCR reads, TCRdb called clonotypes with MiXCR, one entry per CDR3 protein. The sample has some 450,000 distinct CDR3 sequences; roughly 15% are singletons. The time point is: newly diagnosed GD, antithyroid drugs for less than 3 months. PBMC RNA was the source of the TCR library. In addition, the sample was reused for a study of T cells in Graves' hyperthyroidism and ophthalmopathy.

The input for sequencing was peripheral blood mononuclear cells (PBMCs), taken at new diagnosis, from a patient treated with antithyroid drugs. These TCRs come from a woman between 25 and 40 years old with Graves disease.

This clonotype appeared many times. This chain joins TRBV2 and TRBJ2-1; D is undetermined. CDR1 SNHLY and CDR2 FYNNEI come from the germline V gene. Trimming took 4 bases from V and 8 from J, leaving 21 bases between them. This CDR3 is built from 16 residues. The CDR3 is CASSGVRFSFSDEQFF. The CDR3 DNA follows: TGTGCCAGCAGTGGGGTCAGATTCTCATTCTCAGATGAGCAGTTCTTC.

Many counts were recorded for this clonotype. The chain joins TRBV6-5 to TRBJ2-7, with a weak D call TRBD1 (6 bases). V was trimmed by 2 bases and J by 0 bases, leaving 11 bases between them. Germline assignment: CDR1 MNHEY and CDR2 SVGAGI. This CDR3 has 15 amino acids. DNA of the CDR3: TGTGCCAGCAGTTACGCGACGGACAGCTCCTACGAGCAGTACTTC. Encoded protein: CASSYATDSSYEQYF.

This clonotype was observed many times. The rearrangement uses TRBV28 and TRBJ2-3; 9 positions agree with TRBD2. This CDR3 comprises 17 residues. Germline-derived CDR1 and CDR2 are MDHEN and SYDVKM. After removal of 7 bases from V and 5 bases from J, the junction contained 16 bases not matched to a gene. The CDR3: CASTTNSGSLWGDTQYF. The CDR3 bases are TGTGCCAGCACCACTAATAGCGGGAGCTTATGGGGAGATACGCAGTATTTT.

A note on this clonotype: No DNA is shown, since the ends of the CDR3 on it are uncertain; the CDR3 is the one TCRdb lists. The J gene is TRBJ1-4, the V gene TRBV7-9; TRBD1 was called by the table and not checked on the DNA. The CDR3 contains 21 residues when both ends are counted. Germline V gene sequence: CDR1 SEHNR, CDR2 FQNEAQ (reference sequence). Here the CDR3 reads CASSSSYEQYFGPGLGEKLFF.